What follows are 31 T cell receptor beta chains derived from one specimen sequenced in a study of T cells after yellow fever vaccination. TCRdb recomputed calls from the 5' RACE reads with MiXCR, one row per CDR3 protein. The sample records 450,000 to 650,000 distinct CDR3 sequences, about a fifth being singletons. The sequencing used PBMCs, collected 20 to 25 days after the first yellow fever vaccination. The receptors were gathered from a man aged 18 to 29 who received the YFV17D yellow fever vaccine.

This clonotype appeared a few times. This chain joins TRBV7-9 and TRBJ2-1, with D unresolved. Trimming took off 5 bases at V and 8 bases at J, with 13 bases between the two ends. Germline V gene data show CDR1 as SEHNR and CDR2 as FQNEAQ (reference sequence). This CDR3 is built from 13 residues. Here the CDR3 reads CASSRSMAHEQFF. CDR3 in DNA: TGTGCCAGCAGCCGTTCAATGGCCCATGAGCAGTTCTTC.

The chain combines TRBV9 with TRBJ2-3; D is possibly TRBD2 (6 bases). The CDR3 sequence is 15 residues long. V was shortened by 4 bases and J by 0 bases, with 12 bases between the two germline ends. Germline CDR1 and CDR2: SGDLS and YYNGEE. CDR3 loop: CASSSLGRSTDTQYF. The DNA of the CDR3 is TGTGCCAGCAGCTCCCTGGGGAGGAGCACAGATACGCAGTATTTT.

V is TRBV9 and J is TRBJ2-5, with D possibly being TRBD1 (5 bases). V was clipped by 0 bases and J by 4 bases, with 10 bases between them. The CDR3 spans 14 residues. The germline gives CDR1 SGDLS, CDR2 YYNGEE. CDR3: CASSVEGLGETQYF. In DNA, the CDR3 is TGTGCCAGCAGCGTAGAGGGGTTGGGAGAGACCCAGTACTTC.

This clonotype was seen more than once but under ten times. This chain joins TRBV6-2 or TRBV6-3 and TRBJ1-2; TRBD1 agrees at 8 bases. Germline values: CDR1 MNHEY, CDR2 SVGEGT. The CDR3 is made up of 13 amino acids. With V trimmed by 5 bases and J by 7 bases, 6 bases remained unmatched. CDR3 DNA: TGTGCCAGCAGTCTACAGACAGGGGTTGGCTACACCTTC. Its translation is CASSLQTGVGYTF.

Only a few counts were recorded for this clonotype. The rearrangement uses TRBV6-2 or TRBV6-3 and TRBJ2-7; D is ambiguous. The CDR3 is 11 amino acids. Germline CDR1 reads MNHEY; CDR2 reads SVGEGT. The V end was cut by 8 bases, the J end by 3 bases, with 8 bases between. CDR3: CASGYGYEQYV. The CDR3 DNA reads TGTGCCAGCGGATACGGCTACGAGCAGTACGTC.

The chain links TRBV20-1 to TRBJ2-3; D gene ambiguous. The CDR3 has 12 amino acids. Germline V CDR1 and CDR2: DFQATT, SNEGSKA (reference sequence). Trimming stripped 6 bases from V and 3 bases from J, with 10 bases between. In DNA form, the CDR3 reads TGCAGTGCCCAACTCGAAACAGATACGCAGTATTTT. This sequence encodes CSAQLETDTQYF.

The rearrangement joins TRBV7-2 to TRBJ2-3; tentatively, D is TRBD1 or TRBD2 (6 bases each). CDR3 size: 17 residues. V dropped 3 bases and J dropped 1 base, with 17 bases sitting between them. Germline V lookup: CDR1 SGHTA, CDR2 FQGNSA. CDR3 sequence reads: CASSFRVGGEGTDTQYF. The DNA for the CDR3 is TGTGCCAGCAGCTTCAGGGTGGGGGGCGAGGGCACAGATACGCAGTATTTT.

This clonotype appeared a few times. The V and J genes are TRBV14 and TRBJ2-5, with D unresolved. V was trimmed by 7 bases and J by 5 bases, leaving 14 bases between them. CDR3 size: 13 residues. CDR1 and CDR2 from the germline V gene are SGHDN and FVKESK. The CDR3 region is CASNQLRLETQYF. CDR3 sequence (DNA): TGTGCCAGCAACCAGCTGAGGTTGGAGACCCAGTACTTC. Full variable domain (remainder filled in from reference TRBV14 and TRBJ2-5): EAGVTQFPSHSVIEKGQTVTLRCDPISGHDNLYWYRRVMGKEIKFLLHFVKESKQDESGMPNNRFLAERTGGTYSTLKVQPAELEDSGVYFCASNQLRLETQYFGPGTRLLVL.

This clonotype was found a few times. The DNA of the CDR3 is TGCGCCAGCAGCCAAGATCGGGCAGGGCTCAATGAGCAGTTCTTC. Its protein product is CASSQDRAGLNEQFF. This chain uses TRBV4-3 with TRBJ2-1, with TRBD1 as a possible D gene (5 bases). The CDR3 runs 15 residues. The V gene's germline CDR1 is LGHNA and CDR2 YSLEER. Trimming took off 0 bases at V and 6 bases at J, with 12 bases between the two ends.

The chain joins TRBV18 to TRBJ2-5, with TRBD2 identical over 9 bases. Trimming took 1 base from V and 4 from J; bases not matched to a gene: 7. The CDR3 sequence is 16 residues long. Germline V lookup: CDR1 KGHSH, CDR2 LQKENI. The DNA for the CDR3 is TGTGCCAGCTCACCACGGAGCGGGGGGATTGGAGAGACCCAGTACTTC. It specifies CASSPRSGGIGETQYF.

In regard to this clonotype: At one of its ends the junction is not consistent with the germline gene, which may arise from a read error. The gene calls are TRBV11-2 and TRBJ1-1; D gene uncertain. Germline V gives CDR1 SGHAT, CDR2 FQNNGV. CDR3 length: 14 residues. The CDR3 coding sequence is TGTGCCAGCAGCCTAGATTTTGCCGGCACTGAAGCTTTCTTT. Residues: CASSLDFAGTEAFF.

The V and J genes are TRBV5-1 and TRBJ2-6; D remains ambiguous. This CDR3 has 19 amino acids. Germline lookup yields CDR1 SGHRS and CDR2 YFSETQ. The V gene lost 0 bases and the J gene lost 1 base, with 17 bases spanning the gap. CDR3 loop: CASSLASAASTSGANVLTF. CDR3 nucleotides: TGCGCCAGCAGCTTGGCCTCGGCCGCTTCCACATCTGGGGCCAACGTCCTGACTTTC.

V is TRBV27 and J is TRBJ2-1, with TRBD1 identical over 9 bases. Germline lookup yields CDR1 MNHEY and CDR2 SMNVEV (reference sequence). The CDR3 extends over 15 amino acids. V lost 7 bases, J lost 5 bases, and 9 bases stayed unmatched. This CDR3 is CASNLGQGRHNEQFF. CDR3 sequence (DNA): TGTGCCAGCAACTTGGGACAGGGTCGGCACAATGAGCAGTTCTTC.

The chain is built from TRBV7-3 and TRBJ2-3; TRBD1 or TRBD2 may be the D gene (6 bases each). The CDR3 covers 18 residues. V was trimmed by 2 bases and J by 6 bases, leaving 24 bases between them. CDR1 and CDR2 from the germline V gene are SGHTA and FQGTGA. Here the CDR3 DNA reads TGTGCCAGCAGCTTAGCTTCCGGTACGGGGGCGAGAGCGGATACGCAGTATTTT. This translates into CASSLASGTGARADTQYF. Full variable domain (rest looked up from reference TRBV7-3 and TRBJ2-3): GAGVSQTPSNKVTEKGKYVELRCDPISGHTALYWYRQSLGQGPEFLIYFQGTGAADDSGLPNDRFFAVRPEGSVSTLKIQRTERGDSAVYLCASSLASGTGARADTQYFGPGTRLTVL.

CDR3 DNA sequence: TGTGCCACCAGTCCCCTTAACAGGGAAACCTACGAGCAGTACGTC. This encodes CATSPLNRETYEQYV. The chain has TRBV24-1 and TRBJ2-7; D is perhaps TRBD1 (6 bases). Germline assignment: CDR1 KGHDR and CDR2 SFDVKD. V was clipped by 6 bases and J by 2 bases, with 16 bases between them. This CDR3 comprises 15 residues.

The CDR3: CASSYSIESRSYEQYF. The CDR3 DNA follows: TGTGCCAGCAGTTACTCGATTGAGTCACGTTCCTACGAGCAGTACTTC. The J gene is TRBJ2-7, the V gene TRBV6-5; D remains ambiguous. Germline-derived CDR1 and CDR2 are MNHEY and SVGAGI. V lost 0 bases to trimming and J lost 1 base, with 13 bases between them. The CDR3 totals 16 residues.

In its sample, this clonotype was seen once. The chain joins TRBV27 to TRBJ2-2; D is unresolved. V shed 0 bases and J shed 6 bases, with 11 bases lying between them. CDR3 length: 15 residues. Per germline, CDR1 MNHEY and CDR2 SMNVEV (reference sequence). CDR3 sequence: CASSLSLVTAGELFF. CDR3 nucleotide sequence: TGTGCCAGCAGTTTATCCCTCGTTACGGCCGGGGAGCTGTTTTTT.

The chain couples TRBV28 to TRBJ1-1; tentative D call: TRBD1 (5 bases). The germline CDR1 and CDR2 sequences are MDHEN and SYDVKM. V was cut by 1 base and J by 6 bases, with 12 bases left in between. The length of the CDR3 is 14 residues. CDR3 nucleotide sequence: TGTGCCAGCAGTTTATTTAGGGGAGAGTCTGAAGCTTTCTTT. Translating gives CASSLFRGESEAFF.

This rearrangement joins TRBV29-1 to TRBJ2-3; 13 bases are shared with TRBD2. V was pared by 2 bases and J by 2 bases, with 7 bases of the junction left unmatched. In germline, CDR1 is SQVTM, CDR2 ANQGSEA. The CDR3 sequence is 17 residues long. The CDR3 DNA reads TGCAGCGTTGAACGACTAGCGGGGGGACATATCACAGATACGCAGTATTTT. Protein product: CSVERLAGGHITDTQYF.

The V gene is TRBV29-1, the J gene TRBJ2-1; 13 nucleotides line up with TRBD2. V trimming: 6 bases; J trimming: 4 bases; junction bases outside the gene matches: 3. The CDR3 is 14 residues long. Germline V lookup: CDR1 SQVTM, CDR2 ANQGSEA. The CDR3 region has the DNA TGCAGCGTGGGACTAGCGGGGCAATACAATGAGCAGTTCTTC. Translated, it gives CSVGLAGQYNEQFF.

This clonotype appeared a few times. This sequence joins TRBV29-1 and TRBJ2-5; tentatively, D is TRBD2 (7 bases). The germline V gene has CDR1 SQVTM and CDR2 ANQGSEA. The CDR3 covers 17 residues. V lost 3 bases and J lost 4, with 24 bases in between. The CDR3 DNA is TGCAGCGTTGAGATTGGCAGGGGAGAATGGGAGGGAGAGACCCAGTACTTC. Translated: CSVEIGRGEWEGETQYF.

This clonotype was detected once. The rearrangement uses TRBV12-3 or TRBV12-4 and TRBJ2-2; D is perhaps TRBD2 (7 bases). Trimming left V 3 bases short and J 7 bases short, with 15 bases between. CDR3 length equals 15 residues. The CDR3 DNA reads TGTGCCAGCAGTTTTGAGGGGGGGGGCAGCGGGGAGCTGTTTTTT. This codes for CASSFEGGGSGELFF.

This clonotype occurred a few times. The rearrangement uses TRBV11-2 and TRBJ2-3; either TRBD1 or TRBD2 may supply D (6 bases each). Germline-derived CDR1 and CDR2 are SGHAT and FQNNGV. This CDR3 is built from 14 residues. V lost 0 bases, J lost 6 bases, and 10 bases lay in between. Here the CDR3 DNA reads TGTGCCAGCAGCTTAGAGGGGGGCGGCGATACGCAGTATTTT. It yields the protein CASSLEGGGDTQYF.

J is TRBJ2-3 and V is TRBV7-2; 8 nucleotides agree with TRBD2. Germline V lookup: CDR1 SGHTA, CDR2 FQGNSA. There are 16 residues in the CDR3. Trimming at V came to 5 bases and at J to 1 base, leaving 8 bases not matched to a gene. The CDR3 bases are TGTGCCAGCAGCACCCGACGGGGGGGCGGCACAGATACGCAGTATTTT. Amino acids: CASSTRRGGGTDTQYF.

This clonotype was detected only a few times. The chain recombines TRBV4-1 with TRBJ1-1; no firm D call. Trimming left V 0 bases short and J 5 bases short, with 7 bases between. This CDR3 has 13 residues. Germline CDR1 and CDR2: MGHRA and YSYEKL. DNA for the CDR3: TGCGCCAGCAGCCAAGAGGCGGCTACTGAAGCTTTCTTT. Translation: CASSQEAATEAFF.

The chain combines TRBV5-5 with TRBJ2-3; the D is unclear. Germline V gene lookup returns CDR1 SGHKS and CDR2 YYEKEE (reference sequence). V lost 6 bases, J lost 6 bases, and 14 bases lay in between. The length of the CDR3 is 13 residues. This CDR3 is CASIPRSSDTQYF. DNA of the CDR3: TGTGCCAGCATCCCTCGTTCCTCGGATACGCAGTATTTT. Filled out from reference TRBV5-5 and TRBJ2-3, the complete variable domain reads DAGVTQSPTHLIKTRGQQVTLRCSPISGHKSVSWYQQVLGQGPQFIFQYYEKEERGRGNFPDRFSARQFPNYSSELNVNALLLGDSALYLCASIPRSSDTQYFGPGTRLTVL.

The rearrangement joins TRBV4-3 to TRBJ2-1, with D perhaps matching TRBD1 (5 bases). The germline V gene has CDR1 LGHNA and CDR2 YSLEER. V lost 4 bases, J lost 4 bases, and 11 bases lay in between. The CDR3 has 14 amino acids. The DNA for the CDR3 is TGCGCCAGCAGCCCTGGGGCCAGTTACAATGAGCAGTTCTTC. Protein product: CASSPGASYNEQFF.

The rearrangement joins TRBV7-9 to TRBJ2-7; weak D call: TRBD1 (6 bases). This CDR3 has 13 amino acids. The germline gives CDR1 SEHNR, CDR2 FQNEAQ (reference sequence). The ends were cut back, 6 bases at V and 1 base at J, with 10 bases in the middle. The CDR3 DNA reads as TGTGCCAGCAGTCCGACAGGATCCTACGAGCAGTACGTC. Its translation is CASSPTGSYEQYV.

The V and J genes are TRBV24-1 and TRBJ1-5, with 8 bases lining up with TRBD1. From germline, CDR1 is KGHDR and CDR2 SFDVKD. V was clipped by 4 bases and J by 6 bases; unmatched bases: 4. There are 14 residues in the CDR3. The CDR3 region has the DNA TGTGCCACCAGTGACGGACAGGGCAGTCAGCCCCAGCATTTT. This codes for CATSDGQGSQPQHF.

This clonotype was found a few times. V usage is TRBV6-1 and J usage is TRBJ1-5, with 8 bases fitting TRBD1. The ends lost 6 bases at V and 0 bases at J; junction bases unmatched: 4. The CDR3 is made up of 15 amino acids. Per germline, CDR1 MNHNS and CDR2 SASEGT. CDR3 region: CASSPTGGSNQPQHF. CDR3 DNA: TGTGCCAGCAGCCCAACAGGGGGTAGCAATCAGCCCCAGCATTTT.

CDR3 DNA sequence: TGTGCCAGCAGCCCGAGGGAGGGAGACTATGGCTACACCTTC. Translation gives CASSPREGDYGYTF. The rearrangement joins TRBV4-2 to TRBJ1-2; D unresolved. Trimming left V 4 bases short and J 3 bases short, with 12 bases between. The CDR3 spans 14 residues. The germline V gene encodes CDR1 LGHNA and CDR2 YNFKEQ.